This TCR beta chain emerged from a study of cytomegalovirus exposure and HLA in healthy donors. Regarding the study as a whole: Overall, about 160 TCR beta chains were annotated as cytomegalovirus-associated. Diagnosis of cytomegalovirus status made by the classifier reportedly showed high specificity and sensitivity.

Donors in the study were healthy people who gave bone marrow. A multiplex PCR was run with 60 Vbeta primers and 13 Jbeta primers. The assay was immunoSEQ multiplex PCR, and TCRdb's table has in-frame clones only and misses some. The sample records 180,000 or so clones, about 81% being singletons. The V gene's germline CDR1 is SNHLY and CDR2 FYNNEI. The CDR3 runs 15 residues. The germline V and J ends were trimmed by 2 bases and 6 bases, with 14 bases remaining between them. To note about this clone: What it binds is not known.

The sequencing input was PBMCs. This sequence joins TRBV2 and TRBJ1-5; D is possibly TRBD1 (5 bases). This sequence was found in a woman in her forties or fifties in good health and CMV-seropositive. In DNA form, the CDR3 reads TGTGCCAGCAGTGAAAGTGGGGGGAACATTCAGCCCCAGCATTTT. Its translation: CASSESGGNIQPQHF.